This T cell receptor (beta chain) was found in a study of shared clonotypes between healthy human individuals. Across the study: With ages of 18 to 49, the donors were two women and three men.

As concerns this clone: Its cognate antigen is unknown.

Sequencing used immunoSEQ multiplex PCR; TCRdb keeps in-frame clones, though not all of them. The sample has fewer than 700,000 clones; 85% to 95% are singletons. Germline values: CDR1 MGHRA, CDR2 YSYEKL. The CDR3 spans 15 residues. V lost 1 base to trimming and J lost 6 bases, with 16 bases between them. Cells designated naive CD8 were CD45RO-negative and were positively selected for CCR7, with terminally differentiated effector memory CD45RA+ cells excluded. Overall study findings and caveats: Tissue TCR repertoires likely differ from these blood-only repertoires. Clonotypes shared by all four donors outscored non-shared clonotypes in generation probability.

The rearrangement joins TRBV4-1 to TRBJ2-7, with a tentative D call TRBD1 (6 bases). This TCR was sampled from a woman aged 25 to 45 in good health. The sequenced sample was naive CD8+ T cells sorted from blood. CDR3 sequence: CASSQATGRVLEQYF. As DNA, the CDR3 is TGCGCCAGCAGCCAAGCGACAGGCCGCGTCCTCGAGCAGTACTTC.